Shown below are 7 T cell receptor beta chains from a single sample sequenced in a study of T cell clonotyping in hematopoietic cell transplantation. The repertoire was sequenced with immunoSEQ multiplex PCR; TCRdb's copy has only in-frame clones and lacks some. The sample includes some 7,200 clones, about 94% of them seen just once. The sequencing used peripheral blood mononuclear cells, collected 30 days after allogeneic stem cell transplant. The receptor source for this set is a male patient aged 60-69 years who had an allogeneic stem cell transplant from an unrelated donor, so T cells may come from the graft donor. Some clones in this sample may be carry-over from other donors' samples.

The chain combines TRBV29-1 with TRBJ2-7, with 9 positions matching TRBD2. Trimming took 1 base from V and 2 from J; bases not matched to a gene: 0. The CDR3 extends over 13 amino acids. Per the germline V gene, CDR1 is SQVTM and CDR2 is ANQGSEA. The CDR3 reads CSVEASGTYEQYF. CDR3 coding DNA: TGCAGCGTTGAAGCTAGCGGGACCTACGAGCAGTACTTC.

The rearrangement uses TRBV28 and TRBJ1-5; TRBD1 aligns across 7 bases. Germline V gene sequence: CDR1 MDHEN, CDR2 SYDVKM. The CDR3 has 16 residues. Trimming cost V 5 bases and J 4 bases; bases outside gene matches: 11. CDR3 protein: CASSTLGTDFNQPQHF. The CDR3, as DNA: TGTGCCAGCAGTACGCTCGGGACAGACTTTAATCAGCCCCAGCATTTT.

The chain combines TRBV27 with TRBJ2-7; 9 nucleotides line up with TRBD2. Trimming at V came to 2 bases and at J to 1 base, leaving 3 bases not matched to a gene. Per germline, CDR1 MNHEY and CDR2 SMNVEV (reference sequence). The CDR3 contains 15 residues. The CDR3 DNA sequence: TGTGCCAGCAGTTTAGGGGCGGGAGGGTCCTACGAGCAGTACTTC. It is translated as CASSLGAGGSYEQYF.

The gene calls are TRBV5-1 and TRBJ2-3; D might be TRBD1 (6 bases). There are 12 residues in the CDR3. V was trimmed by 5 bases and J by 6 bases, leaving 10 bases between them. In germline, CDR1 is SGHRS, CDR2 YFSETQ. CDR3 in amino acids: CASSLGADTQYF. In DNA form, the CDR3 reads TGCGCCAGCAGTCTGGGGGCGGATACGCAGTATTTT.

The V gene is TRBV28, the J gene TRBJ2-7, with D tentatively TRBD1 (5 bases). Trimming took 2 bases from V and 3 from J, leaving 20 bases between them. The CDR3 is 17 amino acids. Germline CDR1 and CDR2: MDHEN and SYDVKM. The CDR3 region is CASSLRGLYRPIYEQYF. The DNA of the CDR3 is TGTGCCAGCAGTTTAAGGGGTTTGTACCGACCGATCTACGAGCAGTACTTC.

The CDR3 sequence is CASSVVGELVTGELFF. The CDR3 DNA follows: TGTGCCAGCAGCGTAGTTGGGGAGTTGGTCACCGGGGAGCTGTTTTTT. The rearrangement joins TRBV9 to TRBJ2-2, with D possibly matching TRBD2 (5 bases). CDR1 and CDR2 from the germline V gene are SGDLS and YYNGEE. Deletions cut 0 bases from V and 4 bases from J, with 13 bases between. The CDR3 is 16 residues long.

In this sample, this clone turned up a few times. The rearrangement joins TRBV2 to TRBJ1-5; the match to TRBD1 covers 7 bases. Germline trimming cut 5 bases from V and 8 bases from J; bases unmatched to any gene: 6. CDR3 length: 13 residues. CDR1 SNHLY and CDR2 FYNNEI come from the germline V gene. This CDR3 is CASSTGAEEPQHF. CDR3 in DNA: TGTGCCAGCAGTACAGGGGCCGAGGAGCCCCAGCATTTT.